Listed below are T cell receptor beta chains from one sample, sequenced in a study of blood T cells in healthy people across ages. One entry per CDR3 protein, called by TCRdb with MiXCR from the 5' RACE reads. Of 700,000 to 850,000 distinct CDR3 sequences in the sample, about 36% are singletons; the top ten hold 13%. Sample: blood. Every receptor here comes from a man younger than 30 in good health. Each CDR3 is given without its conserved first and last residue. D genes are given only for firm matches.

CDR3 protein | J gene | V gene | D gene
ASSYSGEFYNEQF | TRBJ2-1 | TRBV6-6 | -
ASSWTVNTEAF | TRBJ1-1 | TRBV12-3/TRBV12-4 | -
ASSNPTREKLF | TRBJ1-4 | TRBV19 | -
SVTGAIDTQY | TRBJ2-3 | TRBV29-1 | -
ASSQSEYNEKLF | TRBJ1-4 | TRBV4-3 | -
ASSPGTGTEETQY | TRBJ2-5 | TRBV12-3/TRBV12-4 | TRBD1
ASSTSQGSEQY | TRBJ2-7 | TRBV7-6 | -
ASSVRQDRATDTQY | TRBJ2-3 | TRBV9 | TRBD1
AISESGMGQPQH | TRBJ1-5 | TRBV10-3 | -
ASSSPTKEAYNEQF | TRBJ2-1 | TRBV5-6 | -
ASSLTPLH | TRBJ1-6 | TRBV4-2 | -
ATSRLDRGLGEQY | TRBJ2-7 | TRBV15 | TRBD1
AGSVVAGRGAF | TRBJ1-1 | TRBV9 | -
ASSASGLAGSGYEQY | TRBJ2-7 | TRBV12-3/TRBV12-4 | TRBD2
ASSSEIPNTEAF | TRBJ1-1 | TRBV5-1 | -
ASTWDGSSYNEQY | - | TRBV5-1 | -
ASSLRTVNYGYT | TRBJ1-2 | TRBV12-3/TRBV12-4 | -
ASSQEVFGPLVFSGGKQY | TRBJ2-7 | TRBV4-3 | -
ASSERRTGYQETQY | TRBJ2-5 | TRBV25-1 | TRBD1
ASSAELTTDTQY | TRBJ2-3 | TRBV7-9 | -
ASSQGTGVEKLF | TRBJ1-4 | TRBV4-1 | TRBD1
ASSPPGAANEKLF | TRBJ1-4 | TRBV7-9 | -
ASSPRQGGYT | TRBJ1-2 | TRBV7-2 | -
ASSPPQGGLSNSYEQY | TRBJ2-7 | TRBV18 | -
ASSLGTSGGAGTDTQY | TRBJ2-3 | TRBV11-2 | TRBD2
SASATPGTEETQY | - | TRBV20-1 | TRBD1
ASRTGSGTGELF | TRBJ2-2 | TRBV2 | -
ASSLASFYEQY | TRBJ2-7 | TRBV7-2 | -
ASSVAPGDPVGY | TRBJ2-3 | TRBV6-1 | -
ASVQGSFSYEQY | TRBJ2-7 | TRBV6-6 | -